These 13 T cell receptor beta chains originate from one sample sequenced in a study of T cell changes during pregnancy in multiple sclerosis. Generated by immunoSEQ multiplex PCR, the TCRdb table keeps only in-frame clones and is missing some. The sample has about 28,000 clones, just over 90% seen once. Sequenced material: peripheral blood, taken in the first trimester of pregnancy. Receptors originate from a female donor in good health, enrolled as a control in a pregnancy study.

The chain has TRBV5-1 and TRBJ2-7, with 9 nucleotides matching TRBD2. The CDR3 has 16 amino acids. V shed 3 bases, J shed 1 base, and the junction held 8 bases outside the gene matches. Germline V gives CDR1 SGHRS, CDR2 YFSETQ. The CDR3 region is CASSSDSGGTSYEQYF. CDR3 in DNA: TGCGCCAGCAGCTCGGATAGCGGGGGAACATCCTACGAGCAGTACTTC.

V usage is TRBV7-8 and J usage is TRBJ2-7; TRBD2 matches at 13 bases. Germline CDR1 SGHVS, CDR2 FQNEAQ. The CDR3 loop spans 18 amino acids. The ends lost 7 bases at V and 0 bases at J; junction bases unmatched: 12. DNA for the CDR3: TGTGCCAGCACCCAAGGACTAGCGGGAGTGATGAGCTCCTACGAGCAGTACTTC. Amino acids: CASTQGLAGVMSSYEQYF. The entire variable domain, with the rest obtained from reference TRBV7-8 and TRBJ2-7, is as follows: GAGVSQSPRYKVAKRGQDVALRCDPISGHVSLFWYQQALGQGPEFLTYFQNEAQLDKSGLPSDRFFAERPEGSVSTLKIQRTQQEDSAVYLCASTQGLAGVMSSYEQYFGPGTRLTVT.

The gene calls are TRBV15 and TRBJ2-7; the match to TRBD1 covers 12 bases. The CDR3 loop spans 15 amino acids. With 3 bases clipped from V and 4 bases from J, the junction kept 4 bases outside the gene matches. CDR1 and CDR2 from the germline V gene are LNHNV and YYDKDF (reference sequence). In DNA form, the CDR3 reads TGTGCCACCAGCAGGGGACAGGGGGCCTATTACGAGCAGTACTTC. It encodes CATSRGQGAYYEQYF.

The chain carries TRBV6-5 and TRBJ1-6, with TRBD1 as a possible D gene (6 bases). CDR3 size: 15 residues. Germline lookup yields CDR1 MNHEY and CDR2 SVGAGI. V was shortened by 5 bases and J by 8 bases, with 16 bases between the two germline ends. CDR3 sequence (DNA): TGTGCCAGCAGTCCCTTGACAGGATGGGATTCACCCCTCCACTTT. It yields the protein CASSPLTGWDSPLHF.

The V gene is TRBV20-1, the J gene TRBJ1-1; D uncertain. Trimming took off 0 bases at V and 11 bases at J, with 7 bases between the two ends. Germline lookup yields CDR1 DFQATT and CDR2 SNEGSKA (reference sequence). The CDR3 runs 10 residues. CDR3: CSARDEKAFF. DNA for the CDR3: TGCAGTGCTAGAGATGAGAAGGCTTTCTTT.

This clone was seen just once. The chain recombines TRBV6-5 with TRBJ1-5; TRBD1 might be the D (5 bases). Germline CDR1 MNHEY, CDR2 SVGAGI. V shed 8 bases and J shed 0 bases, with 11 bases lying between them. This CDR3 is built from 14 residues. The CDR3 DNA follows: TGTGCCAGCGGCGACAGCTATAGCAATCAGCCCCAGCATTTT. Encoded protein: CASGDSYSNQPQHF.

The chain joins TRBV6-1 to TRBJ1-5, with D maybe TRBD1 (6 bases). CDR3 length: 13 amino acids. Germline CDR1 reads MNHNS; CDR2 reads SASEGT. The V and J ends lost 6 bases and 4 bases respectively, with 10 bases between them. The CDR3, as DNA: TGTGCCAGCAGGACAGGCGGAAATCAGCCCCAGCATTTT. It yields the protein CASRTGGNQPQHF.

V and J are TRBV19 and TRBJ2-2, with 7 nucleotides matching TRBD1. Germline CDR1 and CDR2: LNHDA and SQIVND (reference sequence). The CDR3 is 14 residues long. The junction had 3 bases not matched to a gene; V was cut back by 8 bases and J by 0 bases. The CDR3 is CASRDRSNTGELFF. Here the CDR3 DNA reads TGTGCCAGTCGGGACAGATCGAACACCGGGGAGCTGTTTTTT. The full variable domain, completed using reference TRBV19 and TRBJ2-2, is DGGITQSPKYLFRKEGQNVTLSCEQNLNHDAMYWYRQDPGQGLRLIYYSQIVNDFQKGDIAEGYSVSREKKESFPLTVTSAQKNPTAFYLCASRDRSNTGELFFGEGSRLTVL.

The chain recombines TRBV6-5 with TRBJ2-1, with TRBD1 as a possible D gene (5 bases). V was cut by 8 bases and J by 8 bases, with 22 bases left in between. Germline loops: CDR1 MNHEY, CDR2 SVGAGI. The CDR3 loop spans 15 amino acids. DNA of the CDR3: TGTGCCAGCGGAAACTTAGGTTGGGGCCTCGATGAGCAGTTCTTC. Translated, it gives CASGNLGWGLDEQFF.

The chain has TRBV15 and TRBJ1-5; 8 nucleotides agree with TRBD1. Germline V gene sequence: CDR1 LNHNV, CDR2 YYDKDF (reference sequence). J was trimmed by 9 bases and V by 7 bases; bases with no gene match: 14. The CDR3 extends over 15 amino acids. DNA for the CDR3: TGTGCCACCAAGACAGGGGCCCTCCAGGGTTCGCCCCAGCATTTT. The encoded protein is CATKTGALQGSPQHF. Full variable domain (outside the CDR3, taken from reference TRBV15 and TRBJ1-5): DAMVIQNPRYQVTQFGKPVTLSCSQTLNHNVMYWYQQKSSQAPKLLFHYYDKDFNNEADTPDNFQSRRPNTSFCFLDIRSPGLGDTAMYLCATKTGALQGSPQHFGDGTRLSIL.

The CDR3 DNA reads as TGCGCCAGCAGCCAAGGACAGGGTAAAACCTACGAGCAGTACTTC. This codes for CASSQGQGKTYEQYF. The V gene is TRBV4-1, the J gene TRBJ2-7, with 7 bases identical to TRBD1. Germline-derived CDR1 and CDR2 are MGHRA and YSYEKL. V shed 1 base and J 2 bases; nucleotides not matched to a gene: 5. This CDR3 has 15 residues.

This sequence joins TRBV4-3 and TRBJ1-6; 7 nucleotides match TRBD1. This CDR3 comprises 14 residues. Germline-derived CDR1 and CDR2 are LGHNA and YSLEER. Trimming took 3 bases from V and 7 from J; bases not matched to a gene: 3. CDR3 sequence reads: CASSQGDSNSPLHF. The DNA of the CDR3 is TGCGCCAGCAGCCAGGGGGACAGCAATTCACCCCTCCACTTT.

CDR3 nucleotides: TGTGCCAGCAAAAGGGACAGGGCTCCGGGGGGCTACACCTTC. The encoded protein is CASKRDRAPGGYTF. The gene calls are TRBV6-5 and TRBJ1-2; 9 nucleotides line up with TRBD1. J gave up 8 bases and V 7 bases, and 11 bases lay outside the gene matches. Germline CDR1 and CDR2: MNHEY and SVGAGI. CDR3 length equals 14 residues.